This passage covers 30 T cell receptor beta chains from one sample sequenced in a study of post-analysis software for immune sequencing data. Their target antigens are unknown. Findings and limits, study-wide: Relative to controls, patients had several TRBV segments at higher frequency, with TRBV5-6, TRBV5-1 and TRBV20-1 among these.

Prepared TCR beta cDNA libraries contained unique molecular identifiers. In TCRdb, the PCR reads were re-called with MiXCR into one record per CDR3 protein. Of approximately 360,000 distinct CDR3 sequences in the sample, less than 40% were seen once. Sequenced: blood. Every receptor here comes from a girl under 18 with multiple sclerosis.

This clonotype was seen repeatedly, ten times or more. The chain is built from TRBV6-5 and TRBJ2-7; D possibly corresponds to TRBD2 (6 bases). This CDR3 contains 18 residues. V gave up 0 bases and J gave up 2 bases, with 20 bases separating them. In germline, CDR1 is MNHEY, CDR2 SVGAGI. The CDR3, as DNA: TGTGCCAGCAGTTACTCCCCCCCGGGGGAGGTTCCCCCCTACGAGCAGTACTTC. Residues: CASSYSPPGEVPPYEQYF.

The chain has TRBV7-9 and TRBJ1-4, with D uncertain. Germline V lookup: CDR1 SEHNR, CDR2 FQNEAQ (reference sequence). The CDR3 has 15 amino acids. V shed 0 bases and J shed 0 bases, with 5 bases lying between them. CDR3 sequence reads: CASSLASATNEKLFF. The CDR3 nucleotides read TGTGCCAGCAGCTTAGCTAGTGCAACTAATGAAAAACTGTTTTTT.

This sequence joins TRBV4-1 and TRBJ1-5, with a weak D call TRBD1 (6 bases). Germline lookup yields CDR1 MGHRA and CDR2 YSYEKL. The CDR3 is 18 residues long. V dropped 0 bases and J dropped 1 base, with 16 bases sitting between them. The chain's CDR3 is CASSQDRGGGLSNQPQHF. CDR3 bases: TGCGCCAGCAGCCAAGATCGAGGGGGGGGACTAAGCAATCAGCCCCAGCATTTT.

This sequence joins TRBV20-1 and TRBJ2-5; D uncertain. The end of the DNA aligns better with TRBJ2-7, so the J call may be wrong. This CDR3 contains 11 residues. CDR1 is DFQATT and CDR2 is SNEGSKA in the germline V gene (reference sequence). In nucleotides, the CDR3 is TGCAGTGCTTTGTTGCGAGGCGAGCAGTACTTC. It translates to CSALLRGEQYF.

The J gene is TRBJ2-7, the V gene TRBV20-1; 9 positions match TRBD2. The J call could be wrong; TRBJ2-5 is a better fit for the DNA end. The CDR3 runs to 15 residues. CDR1 and CDR2 (germline): DFQATT, SNEGSKA (reference sequence). The CDR3 is CSAGKRGAGKGTQYF. In DNA form, the CDR3 reads TGCAGTGCTGGCAAGCGGGGGGCCGGAAAGGGGACCCAGTACTTC.

This clonotype turned up a few times. The CDR3: CSVEERDYTDTQYF. The DNA of the CDR3 is TGCAGCGTTGAAGAAAGGGATTACACAGATACGCAGTATTTT. This chain connects TRBV29-1 to TRBJ2-3; D is unresolved. Trimming stripped 0 bases from V and 2 bases from J, with 9 bases between. The CDR3 spans 14 residues. CDR1 SQVTM and CDR2 ANQGSEA come from the germline V gene.

The genes are TRBV7-2 and TRBJ2-5; TRBD2 matches 8 bases. Germline V lookup: CDR1 SGHTA, CDR2 FQGNSA. CDR3 length: 12 residues. V dropped 10 bases and J dropped 5; count of bases not matched to a gene: 6. CDR3 region: CAILAGPETQYF. CDR3 bases: TGTGCCATCTTAGCGGGGCCGGAGACCCAGTACTTC.

V and J are TRBV7-9 and TRBJ2-1; 10 bases are a match to TRBD1. The CDR3 has 16 amino acids. Germline V lookup: CDR1 SEHNR, CDR2 FQNEAQ (reference sequence). Germline trimming cut 3 bases from V and 8 bases from J; bases unmatched to any gene: 10. CDR3 coding DNA: TGTGCCAGCAGCTTGCGTGGGACAGGGGCTTGGGATGAGCAGTTCTTC. Translation gives CASSLRGTGAWDEQFF.

This clonotype has just a few counts. The rearrangement joins TRBV6-2 or TRBV6-3 to TRBJ1-2, with 9 bases matching TRBD1. J was trimmed by 4 bases and V by 6 bases; bases with no gene match: 9. CDR3 length equals 15 residues. The germline V gene has CDR1 MNHEY and CDR2 SVGEGT. For the CDR3, the DNA is TGTGCCAGCAGCGACCACGGGACAGGGCGCTATGGCTACACCTTC. Its translation: CASSDHGTGRYGYTF.

The chain is built from TRBV12-3 or TRBV12-4 and TRBJ1-4; D may be TRBD1 (6 bases). The CDR3 sequence is 15 residues long. Trimming removed 6 bases at V and 8 bases at J, with 19 bases between. The DNA for the CDR3 is TGTGCCAGCAGCCTCGCACAGGGATTTAGCGAAAAACTGTTTTTT. Its translation is CASSLAQGFSEKLFF.

This clonotype was observed a handful of times. This sequence joins TRBV7-3 and TRBJ2-5; 8 bases align to TRBD1. V shed 5 bases, J shed 5 bases, and the junction held 10 bases outside the gene matches. This CDR3 spans 15 amino acids. Germline CDR1 SGHTA, CDR2 FQGTGA. Here the CDR3 DNA reads TGTGCCAGCAGCCCCACCCCAGGGGGCGTGGAGACCCAGTACTTC. Translated, it gives CASSPTPGGVETQYF.

This chain links TRBV12-3 or TRBV12-4 with TRBJ1-1; D not resolved. The germline V and J ends were trimmed by 2 bases and 1 base, with 8 bases remaining between them. The CDR3 consists of 14 residues. CDR3 DNA: TGTGCCAGCAGTTTAACCATTCGGAACACTGAAGCTTTCTTT. Protein: CASSLTIRNTEAFF.

CDR3 coding DNA: TGTGCCAGTCGAGGACAGGGGGGATCTGAAGCTTTCTTT. It encodes CASRGQGGSEAFF. The genes are TRBV7-9 and TRBJ1-1, with TRBD1 identical over 10 bases. The CDR3 is made up of 13 amino acids. The germline CDR1 and CDR2 sequences are SEHNR and FQNEAQ (reference sequence). The V gene end was trimmed by 9 bases and the J gene end by 6 bases; junction bases not matched to a gene: 7.

As concerns this clonotype: Given a much more abundant clone one base away, this may be a read error. Here the CDR3 reads CASSLASQGPWEEQYF. For the CDR3, the DNA is TGCGCCAGCAGCTTGGCCTCTCAGGGCCCTTGGGAGGAGCAGTACTTC. The gene calls are TRBV5-1 and TRBJ2-4, with D possibly matching TRBD2 (6 bases). Germline V lookup: CDR1 SGHRS, CDR2 YFSETQ. The CDR3 extends over 16 amino acids. Trimming took off 0 bases at V and 13 bases at J, with 23 bases between the two ends. The full variable domain, in which reference TRBV5-1 and TRBJ2-4 provide the parts outside the CDR3, is KAGVTQTPRYLIKTRGQQVTLSCSPISGHRSVSWYQQTPGQGLQFLFEYFSETQRNKGNFPGRFSGRQFSNSRSEMNVSTLELGDSALYLCASSLASQGPWEEQYFGAGTRLSVL.

This clonotype has ten or more counts. The CDR3: CASSPSLWSPKQPQHF. The CDR3 region has the DNA TGTGCCAGCAGCCCTAGCCTCTGGTCCCCAAAACAGCCCCAGCATTTT. The chain employs TRBV7-2 and TRBJ1-5, with D uncertain. Looked up from germline, CDR1 is SGHTA and CDR2 is FQGNSA. The CDR3 contains 16 residues. The ends were cut back, 5 bases at V and 7 bases at J, with 21 bases in the middle.

This clonotype appeared once. The rearrangement links TRBV3-1 to TRBJ2-2; TRBD1 matches 9 bases. This CDR3 is 15 amino acids long. The germline CDR1 and CDR2 sequences are LGHDT and YNNKEL (reference sequence). The V gene end was trimmed by 5 bases and the J gene end by 5 bases; junction bases not matched to a gene: 6. The CDR3 region is CASSAGTGLTGELFF. CDR3 sequence (DNA): TGTGCCAGCAGCGCCGGGACAGGGCTTACCGGGGAGCTGTTTTTT. Full variable domain (rest looked up from reference TRBV3-1 and TRBJ2-2): DTAVSQTPKYLVTQMGNDKSIKCEQNLGHDTMYWYKQDSKKFLKIMFSYNNKELIINETVPNRFSPKSPDKAHLNLHINSLELGDSAVYFCASSAGTGLTGELFFGEGSRLTVL.

This sequence joins TRBV12-3 or TRBV12-4 and TRBJ2-7; D tentatively reads TRBD1 or TRBD2 (5 bases each). Trimming took 5 bases from V and 0 from J, leaving 14 bases between them. This CDR3 contains 15 residues. The CDR3 spells CASSRTGTGSYEQYF. CDR3 nucleotide sequence: TGTGCCAGCAGTCGTACCGGGACCGGCTCCTACGAGCAGTACTTC.

The table lists this clonotype with many counts. J is TRBJ1-5 and V is TRBV6-2 or TRBV6-3; D gene ambiguous. From germline, CDR1 is MNHEY and CDR2 SVGEGT. Trimming took off 7 bases at V and 0 bases at J, with 16 bases between the two ends. CDR3 length equals 16 residues. CDR3 coding DNA: TGTGCCAGCACCAAAAGTGAGGCCAATAGCAATCAGCCCCAGCATTTT. Translating it yields CASTKSEANSNQPQHF.

This clonotype was recorded at least ten times. The V and J genes are TRBV6-2 or TRBV6-3 and TRBJ2-1; the match to TRBD2 covers 13 bases. The CDR3 extends over 15 amino acids. The J segment lost 10 bases and the V segment lost 5 bases, leaving 8 bases of the junction unmatched. Germline-derived CDR1 and CDR2 are MNHEY and SVGEGT. The CDR3: CASSQGTSGTREQFF. DNA of the CDR3: TGTGCCAGCAGTCAAGGGACTAGCGGGACACGGGAGCAGTTCTTC.

This clonotype was observed a few times. The V call is TRBV2, the J call TRBJ2-1, with a weak D call TRBD2 (6 bases). Germline CDR1 is SNHLY and CDR2 is FYNNEI. The CDR3 is 14 amino acids. The germline V and J ends were trimmed by 6 bases and 0 bases, with 9 bases remaining between them. The chain's CDR3 is CASRLGLSYNEQFF. The CDR3 DNA is TGTGCCAGCAGGTTGGGACTCTCCTACAATGAGCAGTTCTTC.

This clonotype was detected a few times. The chain links TRBV6-7 to TRBJ2-6, with a possible D match to TRBD2 (6 bases). TRBV6-7 carries the ORF label, with uncertain function. This CDR3 contains 15 residues. Trimming took off 8 bases at V and 2 bases at J, with 13 bases between the two ends. This CDR3 reads CASGSGGAGANVLTF. Written as DNA, the CDR3 is TGTGCCAGCGGGAGCGGAGGGGCTGGGGCCAACGTCCTGACTTTC.

This chain uses TRBV7-2 with TRBJ2-1; weak D call: TRBD2 (5 bases). The CDR3 length is 18 residues. CDR1 is SGHTA, CDR2 FQGNSA, per germline. Trimming stripped 1 base from V and 7 bases from J, with 23 bases between. The CDR3 DNA reads TGTGCCAGCAGCTTAGTAGGGAGTCCTAGACAAAGAGGGAATGAGCAGTTCTTC. It specifies CASSLVGSPRQRGNEQFF.

A few counts support this clonotype. The rearrangement links TRBV20-1 to TRBJ1-1; D perhaps matches TRBD1 (5 bases). V lost 3 bases and J lost 8, with 10 bases in between. The CDR3 is 11 residues long. Germline loops: CDR1 DFQATT, CDR2 SNEGSKA (reference sequence). CDR3 DNA sequence: TGCAGTGCTAGTAACAGGACCGAAGCTTTCTTT. It yields the protein CSASNRTEAFF.

This chain links TRBV7-2 with TRBJ1-5; D perhaps matches TRBD1 (6 bases). V lost 5 bases and J 3 bases, leaving 17 bases between the germline ends. CDR1 is SGHTA and CDR2 is FQGNSA in the germline V gene. CDR3 length equals 16 residues. The CDR3, as DNA: TGTGCCAGCAGCCTGGGGGGGCAGGGAAACAATCAGCCCCAGCATTTT. Encoded protein: CASSLGGQGNNQPQHF.

The genes are TRBV29-1 and TRBJ2-7; 11 bases fit TRBD1. The V segment lost 3 bases and the J segment 6 bases; nucleotides outside the gene matches: 10. The V gene's germline CDR1 is SQVTM and CDR2 ANQGSEA. The CDR3 length is 15 residues. CDR3 protein: CSVESGGTGGPEQYF. In DNA form, the CDR3 reads TGCAGCGTTGAGAGTGGTGGGACAGGGGGTCCCGAGCAGTACTTC.

This clonotype was detected a few times. The chain is built from TRBV9 and TRBJ2-7; tentatively, D is TRBD1 or TRBD2 (5 bases each). V was pared by 4 bases and J by 0 bases, with 17 bases between. This CDR3 contains 16 residues. Germline V CDR1 and CDR2: SGDLS, YYNGEE. The CDR3, as DNA: TGTGCCAGCAGCCCTCACCCGGGACCGAGCTCCTACGAGCAGTACTTC. Translation: CASSPHPGPSSYEQYF. The variable domain in full, with the rest retrieved from reference TRBV9 and TRBJ2-7, is DSGVTQTPKHLITATGQRVTLRCSPRSGDLSVYWYQQSLDQGLQFLIQYYNGEERAKGNILERFSAQQFPDLHSELNLSSLELGDSALYFCASSPHPGPSSYEQYFGPGTRLTVT.

This clonotype was seen just once. The rearrangement links TRBV5-6 to TRBJ1-2; 9 bases are shared with TRBD1. V was pared by 2 bases and J by 2 bases, with 4 bases of the junction left unmatched. The CDR3 length is 15 residues. From germline, CDR1 is SGHDT and CDR2 YYEEEE. The CDR3 is CASSFLGTGNYGYTF. Here the CDR3 DNA reads TGTGCCAGCAGCTTCCTCGGGACAGGGAACTATGGCTACACCTTC.

In its sample, this clonotype was seen a few times. V gene TRBV5-6 combines with J gene TRBJ2-7; D is uncertain. Per the germline V gene, CDR1 is SGHDT and CDR2 is YYEEEE. V lost 1 base and J 6 bases, leaving 17 bases between the germline ends. This CDR3 has 15 amino acids. The chain's CDR3 is CASSLWSGKRSEQYF. The CDR3 bases are TGTGCCAGCAGCTTGTGGTCTGGGAAGAGGTCCGAGCAGTACTTC.

About this clonotype: No conserved phenylalanine or tryptophan ends this CDR3, so it is likely a read error. The chain carries TRBV7-3 and TRBJ2-1; 16 bases are a match to TRBD2. This CDR3 contains 20 residues. V was clipped by 4 bases and J by 3 bases; unmatched bases: 12. Germline CDR1 and CDR2: SGHTA and FQGTGA. The CDR3 is CASSSIPGTSGGDFYNEQFL. For the CDR3, the DNA is TGTGCCAGCAGCTCCATCCCCGGGACTAGCGGGGGGGATTTCTACAATGAGCAGTTCCTC.

V gene TRBV12-3 or TRBV12-4 combines with J gene TRBJ2-3, with no clear D. The length of the CDR3 is 16 residues. Trimming removed 8 bases at V and 1 base at J, with 19 bases between. CDR3 DNA sequence: TGTGCCAGCCATCCCGGAAGGGCGGTCCGCACAGATACGCAGTATTTT. Protein sequence: CASHPGRAVRTDTQYF.